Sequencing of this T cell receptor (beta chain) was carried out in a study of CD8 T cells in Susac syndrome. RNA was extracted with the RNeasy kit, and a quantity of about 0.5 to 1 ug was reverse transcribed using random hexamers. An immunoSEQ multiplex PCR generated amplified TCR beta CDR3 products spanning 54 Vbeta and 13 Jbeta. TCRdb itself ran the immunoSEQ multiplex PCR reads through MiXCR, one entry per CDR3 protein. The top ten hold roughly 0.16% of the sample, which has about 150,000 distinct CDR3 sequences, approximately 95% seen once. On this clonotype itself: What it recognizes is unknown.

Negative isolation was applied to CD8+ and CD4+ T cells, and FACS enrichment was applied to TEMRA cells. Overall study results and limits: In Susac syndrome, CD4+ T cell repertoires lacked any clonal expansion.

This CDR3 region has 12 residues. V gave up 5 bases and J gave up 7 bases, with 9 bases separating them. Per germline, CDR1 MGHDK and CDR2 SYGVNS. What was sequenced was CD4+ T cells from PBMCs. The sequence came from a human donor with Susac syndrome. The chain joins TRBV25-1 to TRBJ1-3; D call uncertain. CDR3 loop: CASSPADNTIYF. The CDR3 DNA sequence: TGTGCCAGCAGTCCCGCGGACAACACCATATATTTT. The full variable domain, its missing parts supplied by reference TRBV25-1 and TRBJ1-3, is EADIYQTPRYLVIGTGKKITLECSQTMGHDKMYWYQQDPGMELHLIHYSYGVNSTEKGDLSSESTVSRIRTEHFPLTLESARPSHTSQYLCASSPADNTIYFGEGSWLTVV.